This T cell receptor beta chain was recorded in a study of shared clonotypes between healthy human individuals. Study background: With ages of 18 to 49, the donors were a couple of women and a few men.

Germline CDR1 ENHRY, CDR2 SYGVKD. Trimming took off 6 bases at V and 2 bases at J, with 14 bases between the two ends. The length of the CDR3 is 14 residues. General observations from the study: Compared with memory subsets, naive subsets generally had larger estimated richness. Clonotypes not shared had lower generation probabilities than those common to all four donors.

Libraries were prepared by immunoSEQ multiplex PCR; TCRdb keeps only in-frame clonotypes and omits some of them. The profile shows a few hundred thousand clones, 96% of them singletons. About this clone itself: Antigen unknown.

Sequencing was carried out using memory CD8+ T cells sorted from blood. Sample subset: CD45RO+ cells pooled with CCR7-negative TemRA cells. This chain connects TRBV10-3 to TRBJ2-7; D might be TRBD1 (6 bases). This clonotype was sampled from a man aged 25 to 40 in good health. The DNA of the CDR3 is TGTGCCATCAGCCCCAGGACAGCCGCCTACGAGCAGTACTTC. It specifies CAISPRTAAYEQYF.